These 21 T cell receptor beta chains share one sample of origin, sequenced in a study of control samples from healthy donors and cancer patients. The repertoire was sequenced with immunoSEQ multiplex PCR; TCRdb's copy has only in-frame clones and lacks some. The sample records 40,000 to 65,000 clones, around 90% being singletons. The material sequenced was PBMCs. These receptors all stem from a man aged 60 to 75 with head and neck cancer.

V is TRBV7-2 and J is TRBJ2-3, with 15 nucleotides matching TRBD2. V dropped 5 bases and J dropped 4; count of bases not matched to a gene: 4. The CDR3 spans 16 residues. The germline gives CDR1 SGHTA, CDR2 FQGNSA. CDR3 in DNA: TGTGCCAGCAGCCCAGGACTAGCGGGAGGGTCAGATACGCAGTATTTT. It encodes CASSPGLAGGSDTQYF.

This chain joins TRBV5-8 and TRBJ2-5; the D gene could be TRBD1 or TRBD2 (6 bases each). Germline V gene lookup returns CDR1 SGHTS and CDR2 YDEGEE. The CDR3 is made up of 15 amino acids. Trimming removed 0 bases from V and 5 bases from J, with 14 bases in between. CDR3 sequence (DNA): TGTGCCAGCAGCTTGGTAGGGGGGTCTCGGGAGACCCAGTACTTC. This translates into CASSLVGGSRETQYF.

V and J are TRBV28 and TRBJ2-5; 9 positions match TRBD1. Germline CDR1 and CDR2: MDHEN and SYDVKM. Losses at the gene ends were 2 bases for V and 5 bases for J; bases not matched to a gene: 6. This CDR3 is built from 15 residues. The CDR3 region is CASSLLTGGGETQYF. The CDR3 region has the DNA TGTGCCAGCAGTTTACTGACAGGGGGAGGGGAGACCCAGTACTTC.

J is TRBJ1-1 and V is TRBV11-2; D may be TRBD1 (5 bases). The CDR3 length is 13 residues. Trimming took off 1 base at V and 5 bases at J, with 8 bases between the two ends. The germline CDR1 and CDR2 sequences are SGHAT and FQNNGV. The CDR3 spells CASSLVGGTEAFF. DNA of the CDR3: TGTGCCAGCAGCTTAGTGGGGGGAACTGAAGCTTTCTTT.

The sample holds a few counts of this clone. The J gene is TRBJ2-7, the V gene TRBV27; 7 bases are shared with TRBD2. Trimming removed 4 bases from V and 6 bases from J; junction bases left unmatched: 12. The CDR3 is 15 residues long. Looked up from germline, CDR1 is MNHEY and CDR2 is SMNVEV (reference sequence). In DNA, the CDR3 is TGTGCCAGCAGTTCCCAAGGGGCGGGAGCTGGCGAGCAGTACTTC. Translating gives CASSSQGAGAGEQYF.

The genes are TRBV4-3 and TRBJ2-7, with 16 nucleotides matching TRBD2. J gave up 4 bases and V 3 bases, and 0 bases lay outside the gene matches. The CDR3 runs 15 residues. The germline V gene has CDR1 LGHNA and CDR2 YSLEER. CDR3 amino acids: CASSQGLAGGYEQYF. For the CDR3, the DNA is TGCGCCAGCAGCCAGGGACTAGCGGGGGGGTACGAGCAGTACTTC.

The V gene is TRBV28, the J gene TRBJ1-5; D unclear. The CDR3 loop spans 15 amino acids. Trimming left V 6 bases short and J 0 bases short, with 12 bases between. Germline V gene sequence: CDR1 MDHEN, CDR2 SYDVKM. CDR3 protein: CASSPQVYSNQPQHF. The DNA of the CDR3 is TGTGCCAGCAGCCCTCAGGTGTATAGCAATCAGCCCCAGCATTTT.

This chain joins TRBV3-1 (or the pseudogene TRBV3-2) and TRBJ2-1; D not certain. V lost 4 bases and J lost 8, with 9 bases in between. Germline lookup yields CDR1 LGHDT and CDR2 YNNKEL (reference sequence). The CDR3 runs to 12 residues. CDR3 nucleotides: TGTGCCAGCAGCCCAGGATCCTATGAGCAGTTCTTC. It specifies CASSPGSYEQFF.

The chain is built from TRBV29-1 and TRBJ2-3; 8 positions match TRBD2. This CDR3 is built from 15 residues. The germline CDR1 and CDR2 sequences are SQVTM and ANQGSEA. V lost 4 bases and J lost 4; bases outside the gene matches: 10. Here the CDR3 DNA reads TGCAGCGTTGTGGCGGGGGGCTGGAGTGCAGATACGCAGTATTTT. Protein product: CSVVAGGWSADTQYF.

The chain's CDR3 is CASSQGQGFSSTQYF. CDR3 bases: TGTGCCAGCAGCCAGGGACAGGGGTTTTCCTCGACCCAGTACTTC. This chain uses TRBV9 with TRBJ2-5; 10 bases are a match to TRBD1. This CDR3 region has 15 residues. Germline loops: CDR1 SGDLS, CDR2 YYNGEE. With V trimmed by 4 bases and J by 7 bases, 10 bases remained unmatched.

The V gene is TRBV28, the J gene TRBJ2-2; 9 bases are shared with TRBD1. This CDR3 is built from 14 residues. Germline V gives CDR1 MDHEN, CDR2 SYDVKM. Unmatched junction bases numbered 2, after V lost 2 bases and J lost 7 bases. CDR3 region: CASSLRQGDGELFF. As DNA, the CDR3 is TGTGCCAGCAGTTTACGACAGGGGGACGGGGAGCTGTTTTTT. Filled out from reference TRBV28 and TRBJ2-2, the complete variable domain reads DVKVTQSSRYLVKRTGEKVFLECVQDMDHENMFWYRQDPGLGLRLIYFSYDVKMKEKGDIPEGYSVSREKKERFSLILESASTNQTSMYLCASSLRQGDGELFFGEGSRLTVL.

The chain joins TRBV30 to TRBJ1-1, with 10 bases matching TRBD1. V was clipped by 4 bases and J by 4 bases; unmatched bases: 3. The CDR3 consists of 13 residues. The germline V gene encodes CDR1 GTSNPN and CDR2 SVGIG (reference sequence). Here the CDR3 reads CAWMTGGFTEAFF. The CDR3 region has the DNA TGTGCCTGGATGACAGGGGGCTTCACTGAAGCTTTCTTT.

CDR3 sequence reads: CASTQTSGSQKTQYF. CDR3 in DNA: TGTGCCAGCACCCAGACTAGCGGGAGTCAAAAGACCCAGTACTTC. This chain uses TRBV21-1 with TRBJ2-5; the listed D gene, TRBD2, was not tested against the DNA. TRBV21-1 is an annotated pseudogene. The CDR3 is 15 residues long.

The chain joins TRBV19 to TRBJ1-3; D call uncertain. V was pared by 3 bases and J by 0 bases, with 6 bases between. Germline V gives CDR1 LNHDA, CDR2 SQIVND (reference sequence). The CDR3 consists of 14 residues. CDR3 coding DNA: TGTGCCAGTAGTATGGGAATCTCTGGAAACACCATATATTTT. This sequence encodes CASSMGISGNTIYF.

V usage is TRBV27 and J usage is TRBJ1-5; 12 nucleotides agree with TRBD1. The CDR3 covers 13 residues. Germline CDR1 reads MNHEY; CDR2 reads SMNVEV (reference sequence). The trim removed 10 bases at V and 6 bases at J, leaving 4 bases unmatched. DNA of the CDR3: TGTGCCACTGGGACAGGGGGCTCTCAGCCCCAGCATTTT. This codes for CATGTGGSQPQHF.

The V call is TRBV10-3, the J call TRBJ1-2; D is perhaps TRBD1 (6 bases). The CDR3 is 16 residues long. Trimming stripped 0 bases from V and 8 bases from J, with 19 bases between. Germline loops: CDR1 ENHRY, CDR2 SYGVKD. The CDR3 DNA is TGTGCCATCAGTGAGTCGATCATGGGGGCCATACAAGGCTACACCTTC. This gives the protein CAISESIMGAIQGYTF.

This chain uses TRBV18 with TRBJ2-7; D remains unclear. Germline loops: CDR1 KGHSH, CDR2 LQKENI. The CDR3 sequence is 15 residues long. The V gene lost 0 bases and the J gene lost 2 bases, with 11 bases spanning the gap. The DNA of the CDR3 is TGTGCCAGCTCACCACCCCTGGCACTCACCTACGAGCAGTACTTC. This translates into CASSPPLALTYEQYF.

The chain employs TRBV4-1 and TRBJ2-7, with D tentatively TRBD1 (5 bases). The CDR3 sequence is 15 residues long. Germline CDR1 MGHRA, CDR2 YSYEKL. The V gene lost 4 bases and the J gene lost 0 bases, with 13 bases spanning the gap. CDR3 amino acids: CASSREDTNSYEQYF. CDR3 DNA sequence: TGCGCCAGCAGCCGAGAGGACACGAACTCCTACGAGCAGTACTTC.

The count of this clone is one. This chain uses TRBV4-3 with TRBJ2-3; a possible D gene is TRBD1 (6 bases). V lost 3 bases, J lost 11 bases, and 15 bases lay in between. Germline assignment: CDR1 LGHNA and CDR2 YSLEER. The CDR3 runs to 13 residues. The CDR3 coding sequence is TGCGCCAGCAGCCAGGTTGCACGGGGACAGCAGTATTTT. Amino acid sequence: CASSQVARGQQYF.

This clone was seen a few times. V gene TRBV25-1 combines with J gene TRBJ2-2, with TRBD2 matching over 7 bases. The V gene end was trimmed by 8 bases and the J gene end by 7 bases; junction bases not matched to a gene: 13. The germline V gene encodes CDR1 MGHDK and CDR2 SYGVNS. The CDR3 totals 15 residues. Here the CDR3 reads CASASLGGNGGELFF. The CDR3 region has the DNA TGTGCCAGCGCCTCCCTGGGGGGGAATGGCGGGGAGCTGTTTTTT.

J is TRBJ1-1 and V is TRBV7-2; D remains ambiguous. V was clipped by 4 bases and J by 5 bases, with 14 bases between them. The germline gives CDR1 SGHTA, CDR2 FQGNSA. There are 14 residues in the CDR3. CDR3: CASSSGVSVTEAFF. The CDR3 DNA reads as TGTGCCAGCAGCTCCGGGGTATCCGTTACTGAAGCTTTCTTT.